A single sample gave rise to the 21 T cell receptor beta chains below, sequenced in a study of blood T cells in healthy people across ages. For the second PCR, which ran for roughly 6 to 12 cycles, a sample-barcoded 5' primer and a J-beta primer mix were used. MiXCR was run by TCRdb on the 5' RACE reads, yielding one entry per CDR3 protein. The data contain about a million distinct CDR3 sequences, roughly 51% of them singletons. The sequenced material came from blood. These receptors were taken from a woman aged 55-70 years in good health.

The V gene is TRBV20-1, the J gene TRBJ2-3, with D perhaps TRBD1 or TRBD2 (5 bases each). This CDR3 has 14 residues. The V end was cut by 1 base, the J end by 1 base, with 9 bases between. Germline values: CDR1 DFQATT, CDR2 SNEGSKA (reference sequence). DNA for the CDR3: TGCAGTGCTAGAGGGGGGTTCGGCACAGATACGCAGTATTTT. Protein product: CSARGGFGTDTQYF.

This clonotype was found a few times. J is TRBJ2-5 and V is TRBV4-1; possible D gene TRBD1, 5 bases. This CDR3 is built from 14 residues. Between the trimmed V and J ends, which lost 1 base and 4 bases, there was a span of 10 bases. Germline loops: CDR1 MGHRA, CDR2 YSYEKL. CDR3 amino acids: CASSQGQIGETQYF. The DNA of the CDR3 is TGCGCCAGCAGCCAAGGACAGATCGGAGAGACCCAGTACTTC.

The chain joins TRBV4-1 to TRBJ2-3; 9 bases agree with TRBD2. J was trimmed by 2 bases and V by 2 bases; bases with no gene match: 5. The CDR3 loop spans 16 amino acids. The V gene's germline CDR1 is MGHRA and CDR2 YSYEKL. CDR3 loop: CASSQLAGRITDTQYF. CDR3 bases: TGCGCCAGCAGCCAACTAGCGGGACGGATCACAGATACGCAGTATTTT.

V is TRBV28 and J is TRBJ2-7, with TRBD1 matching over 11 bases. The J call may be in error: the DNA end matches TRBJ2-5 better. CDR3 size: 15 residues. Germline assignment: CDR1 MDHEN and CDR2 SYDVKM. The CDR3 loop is CASSTPGQGVGTQYF. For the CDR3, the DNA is TGTGCCAGCAGTACTCCGGGACAGGGGGTTGGGACCCAGTACTTC.

The CDR3 here is CSAPRAFNEQYF. DNA of the CDR3: TGCAGTGCCCCGAGAGCTTTCAATGAGCAGTACTTC. The rearrangement uses TRBV20-1 and TRBJ2-1; D unclear. Judging by the DNA end, TRBJ2-7 fits better; the J call may be wrong. The CDR3 loop spans 12 amino acids. The germline V gene has CDR1 DFQATT and CDR2 SNEGSKA (reference sequence).

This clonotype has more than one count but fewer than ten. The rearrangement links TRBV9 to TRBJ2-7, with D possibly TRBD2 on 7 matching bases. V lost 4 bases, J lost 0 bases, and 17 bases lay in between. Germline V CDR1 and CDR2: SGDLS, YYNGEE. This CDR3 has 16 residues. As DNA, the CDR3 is TGTGCCAGCAGCCCCAGTCTAGGGGGGGGCTCCTACGAGCAGTACTTC. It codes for CASSPSLGGGSYEQYF.

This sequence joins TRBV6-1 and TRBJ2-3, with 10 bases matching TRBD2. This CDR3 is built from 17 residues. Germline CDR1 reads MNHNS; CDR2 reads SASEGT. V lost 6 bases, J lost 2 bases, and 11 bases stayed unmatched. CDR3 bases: TGTGCCAGCAGGTGGCCCCTAGCGGGAGATGACACAGATACGCAGTATTTT. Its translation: CASRWPLAGDDTDTQYF.

CDR3 amino acids: CASSPAGQGYQPQHF. DNA of the CDR3: TGTGCCAGCAGTCCGGCGGGACAGGGCTATCAGCCCCAGCATTTT. The chain has TRBV27 and TRBJ1-5, with 9 bases aligning to TRBD1. Germline lookup yields CDR1 MNHEY and CDR2 SMNVEV (reference sequence). V shed 5 bases, J shed 5 bases, and the junction held 7 bases outside the gene matches. The CDR3 contains 15 residues.

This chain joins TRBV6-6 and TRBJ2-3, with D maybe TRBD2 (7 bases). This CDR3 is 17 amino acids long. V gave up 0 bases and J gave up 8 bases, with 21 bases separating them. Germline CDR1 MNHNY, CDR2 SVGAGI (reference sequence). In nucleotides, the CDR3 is TGTGCCAGCAGTTACTCCGCCTTGTCGGGGGGCGCAAGTACGCAGTATTTT. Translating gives CASSYSALSGGASTQYF.

The CDR3 loop is CAWSVGRFEQYF. The CDR3 nucleotides are TGTGCCTGGAGTGTTGGTCGTTTCGAGCAGTACTTC. J is TRBJ2-7 and V is TRBV30; D gene ambiguous. This CDR3 is 12 amino acids long. V was trimmed by 0 bases and J by 6 bases, leaving 9 bases between them. Germline V CDR1 and CDR2: GTSNPN, SVGIG (reference sequence).

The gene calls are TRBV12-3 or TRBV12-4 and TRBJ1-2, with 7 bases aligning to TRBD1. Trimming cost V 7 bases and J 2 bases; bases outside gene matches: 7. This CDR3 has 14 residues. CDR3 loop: CASTQQGRNYGYTF. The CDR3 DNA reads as TGTGCCAGCACCCAACAGGGGAGGAACTATGGCTACACCTTC.

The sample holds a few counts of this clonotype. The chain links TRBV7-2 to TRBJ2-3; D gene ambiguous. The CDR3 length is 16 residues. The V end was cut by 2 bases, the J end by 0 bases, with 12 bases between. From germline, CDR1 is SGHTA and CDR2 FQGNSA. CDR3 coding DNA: TGTGCCAGCAGCTTAAGTTACGTTACTAGCACAGATACGCAGTATTTT. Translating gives CASSLSYVTSTDTQYF.

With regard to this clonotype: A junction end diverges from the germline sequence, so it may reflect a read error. The CDR3 is CSARDLRSYGHTF. The CDR3 DNA reads TGCAGTGCTAGAGATCTGAGGAGCTATGGCCACACCTTC. The J gene is TRBJ1-2, the V gene TRBV20-1; D not resolved. CDR1 is DFQATT, CDR2 SNEGSKA, per germline (reference sequence). CDR3 size: 13 residues.

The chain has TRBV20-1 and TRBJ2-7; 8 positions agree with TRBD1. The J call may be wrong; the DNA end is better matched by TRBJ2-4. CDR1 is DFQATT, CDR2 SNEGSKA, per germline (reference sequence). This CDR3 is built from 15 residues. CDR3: CSAPPAPTGEDIQYF. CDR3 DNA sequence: TGCAGTGCTCCCCCGGCCCCGACAGGGGAGGACATTCAGTACTTC.

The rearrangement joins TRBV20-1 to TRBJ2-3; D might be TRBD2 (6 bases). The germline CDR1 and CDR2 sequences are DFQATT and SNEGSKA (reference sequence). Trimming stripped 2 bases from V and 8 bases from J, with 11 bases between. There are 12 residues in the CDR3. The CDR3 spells CSARSKGGTQYF. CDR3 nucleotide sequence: TGCAGTGCTAGATCCAAGGGAGGTACGCAGTATTTT.

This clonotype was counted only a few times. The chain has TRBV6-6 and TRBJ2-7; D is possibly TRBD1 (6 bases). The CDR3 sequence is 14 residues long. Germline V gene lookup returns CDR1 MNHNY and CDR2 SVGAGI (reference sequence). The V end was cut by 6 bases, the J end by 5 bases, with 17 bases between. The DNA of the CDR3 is TGTGCCAGCAGCCAGAATACAGGGTCCCACGAGCAGTACTTC. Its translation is CASSQNTGSHEQYF.

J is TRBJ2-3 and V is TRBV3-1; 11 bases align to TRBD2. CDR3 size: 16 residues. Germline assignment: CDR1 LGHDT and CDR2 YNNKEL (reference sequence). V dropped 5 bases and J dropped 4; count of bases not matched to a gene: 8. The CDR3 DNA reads TGTGCCAGCAGCTTTACACTAGCGGGAGTCGCAGATACGCAGTATTTT. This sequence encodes CASSFTLAGVADTQYF.

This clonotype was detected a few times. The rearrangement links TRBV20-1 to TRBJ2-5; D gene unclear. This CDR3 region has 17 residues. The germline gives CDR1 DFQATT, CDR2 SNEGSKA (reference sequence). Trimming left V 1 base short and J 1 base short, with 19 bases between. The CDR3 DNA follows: TGCAGTGCTAGAGGATGGTCGACCTGGACCCCCCAAGAGACCCAGTACTTC. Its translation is CSARGWSTWTPQETQYF.

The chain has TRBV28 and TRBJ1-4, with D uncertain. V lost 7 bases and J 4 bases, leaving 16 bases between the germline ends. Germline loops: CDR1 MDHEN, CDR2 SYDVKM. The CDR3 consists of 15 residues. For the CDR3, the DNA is TGTGCCAGCACCGCCGCGGTGGCGGGTAATGAAAAACTGTTTTTT. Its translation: CASTAAVAGNEKLFF. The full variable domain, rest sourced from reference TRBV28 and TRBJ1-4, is DVKVTQSSRYLVKRTGEKVFLECVQDMDHENMFWYRQDPGLGLRLIYFSYDVKMKEKGDIPEGYSVSREKKERFSLILESASTNQTSMYLCASTAAVAGNEKLFFGSGTQLSVL.

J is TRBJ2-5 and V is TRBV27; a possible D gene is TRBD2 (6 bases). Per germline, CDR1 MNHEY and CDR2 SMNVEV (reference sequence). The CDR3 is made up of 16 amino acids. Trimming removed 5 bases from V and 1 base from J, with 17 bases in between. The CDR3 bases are TGTGCCAGCAGTCTCCTGGGTAGCGGCCGCCAAGAGACCCAGTACTTC. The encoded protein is CASSLLGSGRQETQYF.

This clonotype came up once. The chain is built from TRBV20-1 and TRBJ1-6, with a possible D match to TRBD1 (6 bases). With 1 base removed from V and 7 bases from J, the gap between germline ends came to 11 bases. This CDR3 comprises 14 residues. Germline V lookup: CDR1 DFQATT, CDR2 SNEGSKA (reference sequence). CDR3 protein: CSARVGRGNSPLHF. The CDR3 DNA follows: TGCAGTGCTAGAGTGGGCAGGGGCAATTCACCCCTCCACTTT.